The entry that follows covers one T cell receptor beta chain sequence. Its antigen is not known. V was shortened by 1 base and J by 0 bases, with 6 bases between the two germline ends. CDR3 length: 15 amino acids. Per germline, CDR1 MDHEN and CDR2 SYDVKM. Positively selected for CCR7, the CD45RO-negative cells used as naive CD8 cells excluded terminally differentiated effector memory CD45RA+ cells. This specimen belongs to a study of shared clonotypes between healthy human individuals. Study context: Used for every donor were three CD4 naive, three CD4 memory, two CD8 naive and one CD8 memory plate. Study-level findings and limits: In general, naive subsets displayed greater estimated richness than memory subsets did. Sharing across four donors was highest in naive CD4 (approximately 5%) and lowest in memory CD8 (approximately 0.4%).

TCRdb's copy holds only in-frame clones and misses some; the assay was immunoSEQ multiplex PCR. The sample lists some 2,100,000 clones, roughly 91% occurring once. This chain connects TRBV28 to TRBJ2-2; D gene unclear. This receptor was identified in a young man in good health. Some clones in this sample may be carry-over from other donors' samples. Sequencing was performed on naive CD8+ T cells from PBMCs. The CDR3 is CASSLLGSNTGELFF. The CDR3, as DNA: TGTGCCAGCAGTTTATTGGGATCGAACACCGGGGAGCTGTTTTTT.